The rows below give T cell receptor beta chains drawn from one sample of a study of blood T cell repertoires in COVID-19. TCRdb's copy holds only in-frame clones and misses some; the assay was immunoSEQ multiplex PCR. The table includes about 200,000 clones, 85% detected once. The sequencing sample was made of PBMCs or T cells enriched from blood (not recorded which). These receptors originate from a middle-aged man who had recovered from COVID-19. The CDR3 runs from the conserved cysteine through the conserved F or W. The D gene is left open where the match is weak. Part of the rows lack a size; the others show once, few, many or a class for expanded clones.

v_call	cdr3_length	j_call	clone_size	d_call	cdr3_aa	cdr3_nt
TRBV12-3/TRBV12-4	13	TRBJ1-1	once	NA	CASSRRDRREAFF	TGTGCCAGCAGCCGGAGGGACCGAAGGGAAGCTTTCTTT
TRBV20-1	11	TRBJ1-2	NA	TRBD1	CSARQGFGYTF	TGCAGTGCTCGACAGGGCTTCGGCTACACCTTC
TRBV24-1	14	TRBJ1-4	NA	TRBD1	CATGWGQLNEKLFF	TGTGCCACCGGGTGGGGACAGCTTAATGAAAAACTGTTTTTT
TRBV5-4	13	TRBJ1-2	NA	TRBD1	CASSVDRGRGYTF	TGTGCCAGCAGCGTCGACAGGGGTCGTGGCTACACCTTC
TRBV23-1	17	TRBJ1-5	NA	NA	CASSQCFCFAGTQPQHF	TGCGCCAGCAGTCAATGCTTTTGTTTCGCAGGTACTCAGCCCCAGCATTTT
TRBV6-2/TRBV6-3	15	TRBJ1-4	NA	TRBD1	CASSYNPTGSEKLFF	TGTGCCAGCAGTTACAATCCGACAGGGTCTGAAAAACTGTTTTTT
TRBV9	16	TRBJ1-6	NA	TRBD1	CASSVETGQTNSPLHF	TGTGCCAGCAGCGTAGAAACGGGACAGACAAATTCACCCCTCCACTTT
TRBV9	14	TRBJ2-7	NA	TRBD2	CASSVDGGSYEQYF	TGTGCCAGCAGCGTAGATGGCGGGAGCTACGAGCAGTACTTC
TRBV30	13	TRBJ2-7	few	NA	CAWSERRGYEQYF	TGTGCCTGGAGTGAACGACGAGGGTACGAGCAGTACTTC
TRBV9	16	TRBJ2-7	NA	NA	CASSVGSGMSSYEQYF	TGTGCCAGCAGCGTTGGGTCAGGGATGAGCTCCTACGAGCAGTACTTC
TRBV6-2/TRBV6-3	15	TRBJ1-5	NA	NA	CASSWSTDSNQPQHF	TGTGCCAGCAGTTGGTCGACAGATAGCAATCAGCCCCAGCATTTT
TRBV7-3	13	TRBJ2-7	NA	NA	CASSRTSNYEQYF	TGTGCCAGCAGCCGGACTTCTAATTACGAGCAGTACTTC
TRBV4-3	13	TRBJ2-5	NA	TRBD2	CASSQGGGLTQYF	TGCGCCAGCAGCCAAGGGGGAGGGCTGACCCAGTACTTC
TRBV7-9	19	TRBJ1-2	NA	TRBD1	CASSLAGWSGTGGAYGYTF	TGTGCCAGCAGCTTAGCCGGGTGGAGCGGGACAGGGGGCGCCTATGGCTACACCTTC
TRBV4-2	15	TRBJ2-7	NA	TRBD2	CASSPLAGVWDEQYF	TGTGCCAGCAGCCCCCTAGCGGGAGTATGGGACGAGCAGTACTTC
TRBV4-2	16	TRBJ2-1	NA	TRBD2	CASSQMGTSGYNEQFF	TGTGCCAGCAGCCAAATGGGGACTAGCGGGTACAATGAGCAGTTCTTC
TRBV5-4	15	TRBJ2-1	NA	NA	CASSLGETSVNEQFF	TGTGCCAGCAGCTTGGGGGAGACTAGTGTCAATGAGCAGTTCTTC
TRBV7-3	14	TRBJ2-1	NA	TRBD2	CASSLKGLAYEQFF	TGTGCCAGCAGCCTCAAGGGACTAGCGTATGAGCAGTTCTTC
TRBV6-5	15	TRBJ1-4	NA	NA	CASSRLRAANEKLFF	TGTGCCAGCAGTCGTTTGAGGGCGGCTAATGAAAAACTGTTTTTT
TRBV7-3	21	TRBJ2-2	NA	TRBD2	CASSLTSGTSGRVGAPGELFF	TGTGCCAGCAGCTTAACGTCTGGGACTAGCGGGAGGGTAGGGGCTCCCGGGGAGCTGTTTTTT
TRBV4-2	18	TRBJ2-1	few	TRBD2	CASSRDPGLVHSYNEQFF	TGTGCCAGCAGCCGAGATCCGGGACTAGTCCATTCTTACAATGAGCAGTTCTTC
TRBV7-9	14	TRBJ2-1	few	NA	CASSIRDMYNEQFF	TGTGCCAGCAGCATCCGGGACATGTACAATGAGCAGTTCTTC
TRBV9	14	TRBJ2-7	few	NA	CASSPYRETYEQYF	TGTGCCAGCAGCCCCTACAGGGAAACCTACGAGCAGTACTTC
TRBV4-3	16	TRBJ2-7	NA	TRBD2	CASSQASGGGSYEQYF	TGCGCCAGCAGCCAAGCCTCCGGCGGGGGCTCCTACGAGCAGTACTTC
TRBV23-1	18	TRBJ1-1	NA	NA	CASSQSSAHRVRRTEAFF	TGCGCCAGCAGTCAATCCAGCGCTCACAGGGTAAGGCGGACTGAAGCTTTCTTT
TRBV5-1	14	TRBJ1-6	NA	TRBD1	CASSLAGGSSPLHF	TGCGCCAGCAGCTTGGCAGGGGGCAGCTCACCCCTCCACTTT
TRBV29-1	14	TRBJ2-3	NA	NA	CSVEGGGAPDTQYF	TGCAGCGTTGAAGGCGGAGGGGCACCAGATACGCAGTATTTT
TRBV19	15	TRBJ1-2	NA	TRBD1	CASRRDDRVLGGYTF	TGTGCCAGTAGAAGAGACGACAGGGTGTTGGGTGGCTACACCTTC
TRBV29-1	14	TRBJ2-7	NA	TRBD2	CSVRGGDSFYEQYF	TGCAGCGTTCGCGGGGGGGACTCATTCTACGAGCAGTACTTC
TRBV3-1/TRBV3-2	13	TRBJ1-5	NA	NA	CASSQASRQPQHF	TGTGCCAGCAGCCAAGCCTCGAGGCAGCCCCAGCATTTT
TRBV5-6	14	TRBJ2-2	NA	NA	CASSLEAGTGELFF	TGTGCCAGCAGCTTGGAAGCGGGGACAGGGGAGCTGTTTTTT
TRBV9	15	TRBJ2-7	NA	TRBD2	CASSVNAAGLGGQYF	TGTGCCAGCAGCGTAAACGCAGCGGGATTAGGAGGGCAGTACTTC
TRBV19	13	TRBJ1-2	NA	NA	CASSIGGNYGYTF	TGTGCCAGTAGTATCGGGGGGAACTATGGCTACACCTTC
TRBV4-1	16	TRBJ2-3	NA	NA	CASSQVESLRGDTQYF	TGCGCCAGCAGCCAAGTCGAATCCCTTAGGGGGGATACGCAGTATTTT
TRBV25-1	14	TRBJ2-1	few	NA	CASSWGGGDNEQFF	TGTGCCAGCAGCTGGGGAGGGGGGGATAATGAGCAGTTCTTC
TRBV18	12	TRBJ2-1	NA	NA	CASSPTQNEQFF	TGTGCCAGCTCACCGACTCAGAATGAGCAGTTCTTC
TRBV9	19	TRBJ2-1	NA	TRBD2	CASSVAGSGRLSTYNEQFF	TGTGCCAGCAGCGTAGCGGGTAGCGGGAGGCTGAGCACCTACAATGAGCAGTTCTTC
TRBV7-9	14	TRBJ2-1	NA	TRBD1	CASSSETGGYEQFF	TGTGCCAGCAGCTCCGAAACAGGGGGATATGAGCAGTTCTTC
TRBV18	13	TRBJ1-1	NA	NA	CASSPSGQNEAFF	TGTGCCAGCTCACCATCTGGACAGAATGAAGCTTTCTTT
TRBV3-1/TRBV3-2	15	TRBJ1-4	NA	TRBD1	CASSPMDRLNEKLFF	TGTGCCAGCAGCCCTATGGACAGGCTTAATGAAAAACTGTTTTTT
TRBV25-1	15	TRBJ2-5	NA	NA	CASSDPSSHQETQYF	TGTGCCAGCAGTGACCCTAGCAGCCACCAAGAGACCCAGTACTTC
TRBV12-5	16	TRBJ2-2	NA	NA	CASGLTTGTPTGELFF	TGTGCTAGTGGTTTAACAACCGGGACTCCAACCGGGGAGCTGTTTTTT
TRBV28	13	TRBJ1-6	NA	NA	CASSTGFYSPLHF	TGTGCCAGCAGTACAGGGTTTTATTCACCCCTCCACTTT
TRBV4-3	16	TRBJ2-4	once	TRBD1	CASSKRTGQGGNIQYF	TGCGCCAGCAGCAAGCGAACAGGACAGGGTGGGAACATTCAGTACTTC
TRBV5-4	16	TRBJ2-7	NA	TRBD2	CASSFYVTSGSYEQYF	TGTGCCAGCAGCTTCTATGTTACTAGCGGGAGCTACGAGCAGTACTTC
TRBV9	15	TRBJ1-3	NA	NA	CASSVDPGSGNTIYF	TGTGCCAGCAGCGTAGACCCCGGCTCTGGAAACACCATATATTTT
TRBV7-8	12	TRBJ1-2	NA	NA	CASSAPEYGYTF	TGTGCCAGCAGCGCTCCGGAGTATGGCTACACCTTC
TRBV20-1	10	TRBJ1-5	NA	NA	CSAARGAQHF	TGCAGTGCCGCCCGGGGGGCCCAGCATTTT
TRBV9	14	TRBJ1-1	NA	NA	CASSRGVVGTEAFF	TGTGCCAGCTCCCGGGGAGTGGTGGGCACTGAAGCTTTCTTT
TRBV5-1	16	TRBJ2-1	once	TRBD2	CASSLATGGGNNEQFF	TGCGCCAGCAGCTTGGCCACGGGAGGGGGAAACAATGAGCAGTTCTTC
TRBV28	13	TRBJ1-2	NA	NA	CASSLWQGIRYTF	TGTGCCAGCAGTTTATGGCAGGGGATCCGCTACACCTTC
TRBV2	12	TRBJ2-5	NA	NA	CASTRSQETQYF	TGTGCCAGCACCCGCAGCCAAGAGACCCAGTACTTC
TRBV4-1	15	TRBJ2-7	NA	NA	CASSHPWAGRYEQYF	TGCGCCAGCAGCCATCCATGGGCGGGACGGTACGAGCAGTACTTC
TRBV19	15	TRBJ1-5	NA	NA	CASTQGEGLTRPQHF	TGTGCCAGTACCCAAGGAGAAGGACTTACGAGGCCCCAGCATTTT
TRBV4-3	14	TRBJ2-7	once	TRBD1	CASSLGQGGYEQYF	TGCGCCAGCAGCCTAGGACAGGGCGGTTACGAGCAGTACTTC
TRBV5-8	16	TRBJ1-5	NA	TRBD1	CASSTIRDRTDQPQHF	TGTGCCAGCAGCACCATCCGGGACAGGACCGATCAGCCCCAGCATTTT